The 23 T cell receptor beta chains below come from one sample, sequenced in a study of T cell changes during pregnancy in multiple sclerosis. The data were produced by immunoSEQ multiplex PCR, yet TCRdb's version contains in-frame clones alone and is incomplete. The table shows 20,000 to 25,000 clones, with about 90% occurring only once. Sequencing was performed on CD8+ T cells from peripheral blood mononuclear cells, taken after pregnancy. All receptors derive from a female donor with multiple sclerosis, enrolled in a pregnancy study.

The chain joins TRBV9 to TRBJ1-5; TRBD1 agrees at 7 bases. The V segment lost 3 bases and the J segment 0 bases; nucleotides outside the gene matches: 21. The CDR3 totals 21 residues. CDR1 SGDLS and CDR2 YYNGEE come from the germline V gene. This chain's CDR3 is CASSGFPGQKNPGYSNQPQHF. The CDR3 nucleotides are TGTGCCAGCAGCGGCTTTCCGGGACAGAAAAACCCGGGATATAGCAATCAGCCCCAGCATTTT.

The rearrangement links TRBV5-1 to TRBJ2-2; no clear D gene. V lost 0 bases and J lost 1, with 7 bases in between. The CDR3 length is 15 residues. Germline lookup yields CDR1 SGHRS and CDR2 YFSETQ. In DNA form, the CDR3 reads TGCGCCAGCAGCTTGGCCCCGCGGAACACCGGGGAGCTGTTTTTT. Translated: CASSLAPRNTGELFF.

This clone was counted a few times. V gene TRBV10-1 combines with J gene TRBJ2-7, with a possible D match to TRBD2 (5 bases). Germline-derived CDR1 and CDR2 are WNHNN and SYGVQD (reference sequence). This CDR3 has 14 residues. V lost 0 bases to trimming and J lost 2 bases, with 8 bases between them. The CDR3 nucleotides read TGCGCCAGCAGTGAGTCGAATAGCGCCTACGAGCAGTACTTC. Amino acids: CASSESNSAYEQYF.

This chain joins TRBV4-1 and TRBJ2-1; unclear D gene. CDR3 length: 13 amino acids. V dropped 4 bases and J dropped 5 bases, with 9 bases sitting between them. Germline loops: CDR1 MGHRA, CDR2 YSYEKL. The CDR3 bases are TGCGCCAGCAGCCTCGACTCACACAATGAGCAGTTCTTC. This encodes CASSLDSHNEQFF.

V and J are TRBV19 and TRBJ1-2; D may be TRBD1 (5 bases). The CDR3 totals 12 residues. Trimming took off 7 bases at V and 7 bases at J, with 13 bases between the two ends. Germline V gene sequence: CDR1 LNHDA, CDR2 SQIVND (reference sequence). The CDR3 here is CASTSGLAGYTF. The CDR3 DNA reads TGTGCCAGTACTTCAGGGCTCGCTGGCTACACCTTC.

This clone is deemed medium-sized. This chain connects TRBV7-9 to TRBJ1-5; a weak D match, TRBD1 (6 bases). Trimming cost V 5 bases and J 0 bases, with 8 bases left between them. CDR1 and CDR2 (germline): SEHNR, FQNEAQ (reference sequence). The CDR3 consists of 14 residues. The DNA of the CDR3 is TGTGCCAGCAGCAAACAGGGTAGCAATCAGCCCCAGCATTTT. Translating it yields CASSKQGSNQPQHF.

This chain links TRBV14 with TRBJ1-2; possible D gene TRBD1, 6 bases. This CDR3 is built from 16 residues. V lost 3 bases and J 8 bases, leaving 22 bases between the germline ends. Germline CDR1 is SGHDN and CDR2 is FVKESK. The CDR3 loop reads CASSQFLQGPLGGYTF. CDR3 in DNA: TGTGCCAGCAGCCAGTTTCTTCAGGGGCCCCTGGGGGGCTACACCTTC.

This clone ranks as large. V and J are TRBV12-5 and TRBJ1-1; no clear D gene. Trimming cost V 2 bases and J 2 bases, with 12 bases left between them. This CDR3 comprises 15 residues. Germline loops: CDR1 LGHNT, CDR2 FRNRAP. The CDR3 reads CASGLSSGFNTEAFF. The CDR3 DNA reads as TGTGCTAGTGGTTTGTCTTCGGGATTCAACACTGAAGCTTTCTTT.

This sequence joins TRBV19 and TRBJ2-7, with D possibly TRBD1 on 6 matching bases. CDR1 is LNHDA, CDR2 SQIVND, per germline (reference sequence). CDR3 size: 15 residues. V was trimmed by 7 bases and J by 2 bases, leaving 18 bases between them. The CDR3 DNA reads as TGTGCCAGTACCCCCCAACTGGGGGCCCCCTACGAGCAGTACTTC. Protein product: CASTPQLGAPYEQYF.

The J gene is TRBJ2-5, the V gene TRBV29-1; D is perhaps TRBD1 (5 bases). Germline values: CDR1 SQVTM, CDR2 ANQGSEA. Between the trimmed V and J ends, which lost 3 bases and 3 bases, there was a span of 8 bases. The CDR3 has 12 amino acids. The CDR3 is CSVELGEETQYF. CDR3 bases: TGCAGCGTTGAGTTAGGGGAAGAGACCCAGTACTTC.

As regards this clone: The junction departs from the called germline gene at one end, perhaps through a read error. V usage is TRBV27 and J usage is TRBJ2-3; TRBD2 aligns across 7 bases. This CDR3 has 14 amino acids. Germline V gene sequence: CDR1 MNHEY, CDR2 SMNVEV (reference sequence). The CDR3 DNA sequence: TGTGCCAGCAGTTCGACTAGCTACACATATACGCAGTATTTT. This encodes CASSSTSYTYTQYF.

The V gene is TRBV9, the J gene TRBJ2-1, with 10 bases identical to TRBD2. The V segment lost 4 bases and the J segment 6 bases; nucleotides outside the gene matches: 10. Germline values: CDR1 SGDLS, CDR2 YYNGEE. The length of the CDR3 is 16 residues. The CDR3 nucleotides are TGTGCCAGCAGCCCCACCCCGGGACTAGCGTTCAATGAGCAGTTCTTC. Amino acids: CASSPTPGLAFNEQFF.

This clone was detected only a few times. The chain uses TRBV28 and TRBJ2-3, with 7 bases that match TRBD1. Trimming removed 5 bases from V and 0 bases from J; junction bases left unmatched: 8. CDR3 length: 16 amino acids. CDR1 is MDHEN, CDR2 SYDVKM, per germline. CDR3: CASSPNRGPSTDTQYF. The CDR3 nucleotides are TGTGCCAGCAGTCCAAACAGGGGCCCTAGCACAGATACGCAGTATTTT. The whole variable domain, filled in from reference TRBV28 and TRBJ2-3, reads DVKVTQSSRYLVKRTGEKVFLECVQDMDHENMFWYRQDPGLGLRLIYFSYDVKMKEKGDIPEGYSVSREKKERFSLILESASTNQTSMYLCASSPNRGPSTDTQYFGPGTRLTVL.

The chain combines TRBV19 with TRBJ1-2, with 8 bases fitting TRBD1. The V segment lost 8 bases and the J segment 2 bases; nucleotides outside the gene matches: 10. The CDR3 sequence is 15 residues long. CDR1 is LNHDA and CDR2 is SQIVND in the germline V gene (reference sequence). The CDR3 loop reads CASVSWDRINYGYTF. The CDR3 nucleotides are TGTGCCAGTGTTTCTTGGGACAGGATAAACTATGGCTACACCTTC.

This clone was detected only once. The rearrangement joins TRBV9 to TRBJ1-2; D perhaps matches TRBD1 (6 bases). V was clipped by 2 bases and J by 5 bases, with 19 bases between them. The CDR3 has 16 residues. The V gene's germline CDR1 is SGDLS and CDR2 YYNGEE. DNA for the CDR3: TGTGCCAGCAGCGTCCCCTCGGGACACAGAGGGTATGGCTACACCTTC. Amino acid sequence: CASSVPSGHRGYGYTF. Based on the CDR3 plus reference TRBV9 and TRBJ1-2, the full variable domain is DSGVTQTPKHLITATGQRVTLRCSPRSGDLSVYWYQQSLDQGLQFLIQYYNGEERAKGNILERFSAQQFPDLHSELNLSSLELGDSALYFCASSVPSGHRGYGYTFGSGTRLTVV.

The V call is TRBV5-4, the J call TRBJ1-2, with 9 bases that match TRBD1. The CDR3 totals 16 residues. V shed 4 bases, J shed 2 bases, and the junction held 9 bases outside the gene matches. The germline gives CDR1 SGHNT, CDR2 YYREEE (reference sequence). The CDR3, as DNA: TGTGCCAGCAGCCCCCTTTTCGGGACAGGGAACTATGGCTACACCTTC. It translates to CASSPLFGTGNYGYTF. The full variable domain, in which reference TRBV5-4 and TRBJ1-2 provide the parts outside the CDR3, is ETGVTQSPTHLIKTRGQQVTLRCSSQSGHNTVSWYQQALGQGPQFIFQYYREEENGRGNFPPRFSGLQFPNYSSELNVNALELDDSALYLCASSPLFGTGNYGYTFGSGTRLTVV.

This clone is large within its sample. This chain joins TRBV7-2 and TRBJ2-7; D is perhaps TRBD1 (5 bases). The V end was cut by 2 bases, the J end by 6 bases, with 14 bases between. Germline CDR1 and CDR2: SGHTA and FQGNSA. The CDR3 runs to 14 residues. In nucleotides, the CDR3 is TGTGCCAGCAGCTTATCCATACAGGTTAGCGAGCAGTACTTC. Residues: CASSLSIQVSEQYF. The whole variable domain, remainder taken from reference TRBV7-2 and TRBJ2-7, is GAGVSQSPSNKVTEKGKDVELRCDPISGHTALYWYRQSLGQGLEFLIYFQGNSAPDKSGLPSDRFSAERTGGSVSTLTIQRTQQEDSAVYLCASSLSIQVSEQYFGPGTRLTVT.

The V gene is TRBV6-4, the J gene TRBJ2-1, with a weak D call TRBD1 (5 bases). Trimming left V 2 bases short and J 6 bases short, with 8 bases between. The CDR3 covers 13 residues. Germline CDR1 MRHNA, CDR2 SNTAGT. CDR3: CASSDGAANEQFF. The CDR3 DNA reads TGTGCCAGCAGTGACGGGGCGGCCAATGAGCAGTTCTTC.

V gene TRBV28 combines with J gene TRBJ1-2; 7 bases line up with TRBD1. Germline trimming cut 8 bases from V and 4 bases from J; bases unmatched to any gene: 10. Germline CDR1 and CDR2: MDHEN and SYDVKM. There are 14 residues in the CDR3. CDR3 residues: CASRGQFFFYGYTF. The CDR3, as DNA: TGTGCCAGCCGGGGACAGTTTTTTTTCTATGGCTACACCTTC.

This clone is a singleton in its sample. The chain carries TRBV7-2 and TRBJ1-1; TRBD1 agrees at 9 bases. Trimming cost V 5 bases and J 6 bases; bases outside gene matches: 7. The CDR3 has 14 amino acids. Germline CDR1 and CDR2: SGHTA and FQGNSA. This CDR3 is CASSSRDRAPEAFF. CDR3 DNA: TGTGCCAGCAGCAGCCGGGACAGGGCTCCTGAAGCTTTCTTT. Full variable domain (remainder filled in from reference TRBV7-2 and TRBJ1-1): GAGVSQSPSNKVTEKGKDVELRCDPISGHTALYWYRQSLGQGLEFLIYFQGNSAPDKSGLPSDRFSAERTGGSVSTLTIQRTQQEDSAVYLCASSSRDRAPEAFFGQGTRLTVV.

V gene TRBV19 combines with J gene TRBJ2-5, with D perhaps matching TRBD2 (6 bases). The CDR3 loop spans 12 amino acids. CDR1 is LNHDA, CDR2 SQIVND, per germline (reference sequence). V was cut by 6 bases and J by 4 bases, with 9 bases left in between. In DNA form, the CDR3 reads TGTGCCAGTAGCATGGGGGGAGAGACCCAGTACTTC. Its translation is CASSMGGETQYF.

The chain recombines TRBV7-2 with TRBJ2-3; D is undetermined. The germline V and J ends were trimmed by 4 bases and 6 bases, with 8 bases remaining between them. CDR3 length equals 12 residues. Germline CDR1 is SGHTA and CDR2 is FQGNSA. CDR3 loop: CASSYLGDTQYF. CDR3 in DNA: TGTGCCAGCAGCTACCTAGGTGATACGCAGTATTTT.

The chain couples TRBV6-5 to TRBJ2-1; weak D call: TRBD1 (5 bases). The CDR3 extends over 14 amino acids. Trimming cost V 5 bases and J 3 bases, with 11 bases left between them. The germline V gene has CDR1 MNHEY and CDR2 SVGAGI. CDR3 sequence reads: CASSPQGVYNEQFF. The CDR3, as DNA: TGTGCCAGCAGTCCCCAAGGGGTCTACAATGAGCAGTTCTTC.